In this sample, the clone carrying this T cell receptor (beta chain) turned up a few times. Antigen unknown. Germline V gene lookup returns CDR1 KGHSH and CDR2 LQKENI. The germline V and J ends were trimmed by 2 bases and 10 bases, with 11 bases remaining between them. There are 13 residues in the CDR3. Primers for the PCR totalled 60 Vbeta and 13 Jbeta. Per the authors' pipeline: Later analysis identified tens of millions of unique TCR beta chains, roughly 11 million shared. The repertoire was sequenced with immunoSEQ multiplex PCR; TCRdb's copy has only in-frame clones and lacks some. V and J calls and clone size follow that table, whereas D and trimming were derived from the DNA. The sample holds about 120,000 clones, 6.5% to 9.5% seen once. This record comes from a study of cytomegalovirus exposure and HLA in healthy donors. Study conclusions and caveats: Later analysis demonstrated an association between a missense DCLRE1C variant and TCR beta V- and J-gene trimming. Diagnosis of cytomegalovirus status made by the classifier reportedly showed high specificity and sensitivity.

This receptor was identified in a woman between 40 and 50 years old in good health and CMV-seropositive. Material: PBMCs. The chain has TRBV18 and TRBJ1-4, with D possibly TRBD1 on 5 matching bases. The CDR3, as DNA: TGTGCCAGCTCACCATGGGGGGGGAGAAAACTGTTTTTT. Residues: CASSPWGGRKLFF.